The next 16 T cell receptor beta chains were all read from a single sample in a study of blood T cell repertoires in COVID-19. Produced via immunoSEQ multiplex PCR; TCRdb's table is partial and in-frame only. The sample contains 200,000 to 250,000 clones, roughly nine tenths of which appear only once. Source material: peripheral blood. The receptors derive from a man aged 55 to 70 with acute or convalescent COVID-19.

The V call is TRBV15, the J call TRBJ2-5, with 9 nucleotides matching TRBD1. V gave up 1 base and J gave up 3 bases; unmatched junction bases: 3. Germline values: CDR1 LNHNV, CDR2 YYDKDF (reference sequence). The length of the CDR3 is 15 residues. In DNA form, the CDR3 reads TGTGCCACCAGCAGAGGATGGACAGGGGAAGAGACCCAGTACTTC. As protein: CATSRGWTGEETQYF.

The J gene is TRBJ1-1, the V gene TRBV7-2, with D possibly matching TRBD1 (6 bases). From germline, CDR1 is SGHTA and CDR2 FQGNSA. Trimming took off 2 bases at V and 8 bases at J, with 12 bases between the two ends. The CDR3 loop spans 13 amino acids. Written as DNA, the CDR3 is TGTGCCAGCAGCTTAATAGGACAGAGAGAAGCTTTCTTT. Translating it yields CASSLIGQREAFF.

This clone was detected a few times. This chain connects TRBV6-5 to TRBJ1-4, with 7 positions matching TRBD1. The CDR3 contains 15 residues. Germline assignment: CDR1 MNHEY and CDR2 SVGAGI. J was trimmed by 4 bases and V by 5 bases; bases with no gene match: 7. CDR3 sequence reads: CASSRLGTDNEKLFF. CDR3 bases: TGTGCCAGCAGTCGACTGGGGACAGATAATGAAAAACTGTTTTTT.

This clone was observed a few times. V is TRBV19 and J is TRBJ1-4; D remains unclear. Germline V gene lookup returns CDR1 LNHDA and CDR2 SQIVND (reference sequence). This CDR3 contains 13 residues. The V gene lost 6 bases and the J gene lost 7 bases, with 12 bases spanning the gap. This chain's CDR3 is CASRPQVGEKLFF. CDR3 DNA sequence: TGTGCCAGTAGACCCCAGGTCGGTGAAAAACTGTTTTTT.

This clone came up a few times. This chain connects TRBV18 to TRBJ1-5; D unresolved. The CDR3 has 15 amino acids. The germline V gene has CDR1 KGHSH and CDR2 LQKENI. Between the trimmed V and J ends, which lost 6 bases and 7 bases, there was a span of 19 bases. This CDR3 is CASSALREVDQPQHF. The DNA of the CDR3 is TGTGCCAGCTCCGCCCTGCGGGAAGTTGACCAGCCCCAGCATTTT.

The rearrangement joins TRBV11-3 to TRBJ2-5, with D possibly being TRBD2 (5 bases). Germline assignment: CDR1 SGHNT and CDR2 YENEEA. CDR3 size: 14 residues. The V end lost 5 bases, the J end lost 1 base, and 11 bases lay between the germline ends. CDR3 DNA: TGTGCCAGCAGCCCCCCAAGCGGCCAAGAGACCCAGTACTTC. Protein sequence: CASSPPSGQETQYF.

This chain joins TRBV5-1 and TRBJ1-1, with D unresolved. The germline V gene encodes CDR1 SGHRS and CDR2 YFSETQ. CDR3 size: 17 residues. The V gene lost 3 bases and the J gene lost 6 bases, with 24 bases spanning the gap. The CDR3: CASSWGGRPNSSPEAFF. CDR3 sequence (DNA): TGCGCCAGCAGCTGGGGAGGGAGACCAAATTCTTCTCCTGAAGCTTTCTTT.

V is TRBV12-3 or TRBV12-4 and J is TRBJ1-2; possibly TRBD1 for D (5 bases). Trimming cost V 5 bases and J 8 bases, with 9 bases left between them. This CDR3 contains 11 residues. The CDR3: CASSGGRGYTF. The DNA for the CDR3 is TGTGCCAGCAGTGGGGGGAGAGGCTACACCTTC.

This clone appeared once. Other DNA sequences in this sample translate to the same CDR3. The V and J genes are TRBV30 and TRBJ1-1, with TRBD1 matching 7 bases. The CDR3 is made up of 13 amino acids. The germline gives CDR1 GTSNPN, CDR2 SVGIG (reference sequence). V shed 0 bases, J shed 3 bases, and the junction held 1 base outside the gene matches. In DNA form, the CDR3 reads TGTGCCTGGAGTGTCAGGGGGGACACTGAAGCTTTCTTT. Translating it yields CAWSVRGDTEAFF. The whole variable domain, remainder taken from reference TRBV30 and TRBJ1-1, is SQTIHQWPATLVQPVGSPLSLECTVEGTSNPNLYWYRQAAGRGLQLLFYSVGIGQISSEVPQNLSASRPQDRQFILSSKKLLLSDSGFYLCAWSVRGDTEAFFGQGTRLTVV.

This clone was found a few times. The chain combines TRBV6-5 with TRBJ1-4; TRBD1 might be the D (5 bases). The CDR3 runs 15 residues. Germline assignment: CDR1 MNHEY and CDR2 SVGAGI. Trimming took 2 bases from V and 3 from J, leaving 10 bases between them. The chain's CDR3 is CASSYNRQSNEKLFF. In DNA, the CDR3 is TGTGCCAGCAGTTACAACCGACAGTCTAATGAAAAACTGTTTTTT.

This clone occurred once. V and J are TRBV4-3 and TRBJ1-3, with no clear D. Trimming shortened V by 0 bases and J by 3 bases, and 15 bases separated the two germline ends. CDR3 length equals 17 residues. The germline V gene has CDR1 LGHNA and CDR2 YSLEER. The CDR3 region is CASSQDLGRVVGNTIYF. DNA for the CDR3: TGCGCCAGCAGCCAAGATCTAGGGCGGGTAGTTGGAAACACCATATATTTT.

This chain connects TRBV28 to TRBJ2-5, with a tentative D call TRBD2 (7 bases). The germline V gene encodes CDR1 MDHEN and CDR2 SYDVKM. V dropped 2 bases and J dropped 4 bases, with 14 bases sitting between them. The CDR3 has 15 residues. CDR3 amino acids: CASSLGDGGRETQYF. DNA of the CDR3: TGTGCCAGCAGTTTAGGGGACGGGGGGCGAGAGACCCAGTACTTC.

The chain combines TRBV27 with TRBJ1-6; possibly TRBD1 for D (5 bases). V was shortened by 2 bases and J by 8 bases, with 10 bases between the two germline ends. This CDR3 contains 14 residues. Germline CDR1 reads MNHEY; CDR2 reads SMNVEV (reference sequence). The CDR3 bases are TGTGCCAGCAGTTTACGAGACAGATATTCACCCCTCCACTTT. Its translation: CASSLRDRYSPLHF.

The rearrangement uses TRBV11-3 and TRBJ2-7, with D perhaps TRBD1 (5 bases). This CDR3 spans 12 amino acids. V was trimmed by 5 bases and J by 4 bases, leaving 9 bases between them. Germline loops: CDR1 SGHNT, CDR2 YENEEA. The chain's CDR3 is CASSLQDYEQYF. CDR3 DNA sequence: TGTGCCAGCAGCCTACAGGATTACGAGCAGTACTTC.

This chain joins TRBV28 and TRBJ1-1, with a weak D call TRBD1 (5 bases). There are 15 residues in the CDR3. CDR1 and CDR2 (germline): MDHEN, SYDVKM. V was clipped by 0 bases and J by 0 bases, with 8 bases between them. CDR3 region: CASSLWGRVNTEAFF. CDR3 coding DNA: TGTGCCAGCAGTTTATGGGGCAGGGTGAACACTGAAGCTTTCTTT.

This chain uses TRBV5-1 with TRBJ2-2; TRBD1 agrees at 9 bases. This CDR3 is built from 15 residues. CDR1 is SGHRS and CDR2 is YFSETQ in the germline V gene. The V and J ends lost 0 bases and 7 bases, in that order; junction bases with no gene match: 4. The CDR3: CASSLGDRANGELFF. The DNA for the CDR3 is TGCGCCAGCAGCTTGGGGGACAGGGCAAACGGGGAGCTGTTTTTT.